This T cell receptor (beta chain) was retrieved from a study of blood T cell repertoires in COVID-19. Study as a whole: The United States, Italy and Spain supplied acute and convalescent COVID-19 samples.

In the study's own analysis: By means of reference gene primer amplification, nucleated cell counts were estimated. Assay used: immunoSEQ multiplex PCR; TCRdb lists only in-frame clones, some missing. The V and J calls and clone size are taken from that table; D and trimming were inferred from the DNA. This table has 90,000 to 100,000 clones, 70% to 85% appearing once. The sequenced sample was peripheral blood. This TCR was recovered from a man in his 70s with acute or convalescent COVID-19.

The CDR3 sequence: CAWSHRGRDYTF. DNA of the CDR3: TGTGCCTGGAGTCACAGGGGGCGCGACTACACCTTC. This chain connects TRBV30 to TRBJ1-2; the match to TRBD1 covers 9 bases. V lost 2 bases and J lost 10; bases outside the gene matches: 5. The CDR3 sequence is 12 residues long. The germline V gene has CDR1 GTSNPN and CDR2 SVGIG (reference sequence).